The sequence of this T cell receptor (beta chain) was determined in a study of regulatory T cells in long-lasting Graves disease. Across the whole study: For under 3 months, newly diagnosed Graves' patients had been taking antithyroid drugs. Regarding the study as a whole: Gene preferences differed: TRBV28, TRBJ1-2, TRBJ2-5 in persistent cases.

The germline V gene has CDR1 DFQATT and CDR2 SNEGSKA (reference sequence). The ends were cut back, 0 bases at V and 3 bases at J, with 17 bases in the middle. This CDR3 spans 16 amino acids. Combining iRepertoire HTBI primers with Arm-PCR of CDR3 regions, the authors built TCR beta libraries. One entry per CDR3 protein, called by TCRdb with MiXCR from the multiplex PCR reads. This sample has roughly 520,000 distinct CDR3 sequences; 12% occur once, and the top ten carry over 7%. Time point indicated: newly diagnosed GD, antithyroid drugs for less than 3 months. The TCR library used RNA extracted from PBMCs. EDTA tubes held 9 to 10 milliliters of peripheral blood from each patient. Remarks on this clonotype: The antigen is undetermined.

The sample was also linked to a second study, of T cells in Graves' hyperthyroidism and ophthalmopathy.

The sequence was collected from a woman in her thirties with Graves disease. This chain connects TRBV20-1 to TRBJ1-2; D unclear. The sequencing here drew on peripheral blood mononuclear cells (PBMCs), taken at new diagnosis, from a patient treated with antithyroid drugs. The CDR3 here is CSAREGLGWGDYGYTF. The CDR3 DNA reads TGCAGTGCTAGAGAGGGCTTAGGGTGGGGTGACTATGGCTACACCTTC.